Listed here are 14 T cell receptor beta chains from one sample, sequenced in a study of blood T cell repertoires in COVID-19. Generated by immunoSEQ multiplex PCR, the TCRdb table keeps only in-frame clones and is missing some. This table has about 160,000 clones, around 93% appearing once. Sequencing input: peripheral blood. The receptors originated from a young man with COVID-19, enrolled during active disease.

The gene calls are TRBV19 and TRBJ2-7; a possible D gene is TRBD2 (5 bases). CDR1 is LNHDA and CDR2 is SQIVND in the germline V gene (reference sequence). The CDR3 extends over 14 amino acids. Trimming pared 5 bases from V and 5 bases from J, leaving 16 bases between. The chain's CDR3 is CASSLLGEGHEQYF. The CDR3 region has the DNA TGTGCCAGTAGTCTCCTGGGAGAAGGGCACGAGCAGTACTTC.

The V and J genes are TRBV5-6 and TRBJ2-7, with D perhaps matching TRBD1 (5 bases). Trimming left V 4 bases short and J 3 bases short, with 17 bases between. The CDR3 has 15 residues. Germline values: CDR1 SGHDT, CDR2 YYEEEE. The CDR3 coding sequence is TGTGCCAGCAGCCTATGGTGGGGCCAGGACTACGAGCAGTACTTC. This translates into CASSLWWGQDYEQYF. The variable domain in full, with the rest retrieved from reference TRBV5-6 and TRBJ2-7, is DAGVTQSPTHLIKTRGQQVTLRCSPKSGHDTVSWYQQALGQGPQFIFQYYEEEERQRGNFPDRFSGHQFPNYSSELNVNALLLGDSALYLCASSLWWGQDYEQYFGPGTRLTVT.

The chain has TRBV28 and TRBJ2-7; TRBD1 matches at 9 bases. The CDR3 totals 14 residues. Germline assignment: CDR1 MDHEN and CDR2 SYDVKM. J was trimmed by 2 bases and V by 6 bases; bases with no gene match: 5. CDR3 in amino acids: CASSTGGSPYEQYF. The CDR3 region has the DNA TGTGCCAGCAGCACAGGGGGCTCTCCCTACGAGCAGTACTTC.

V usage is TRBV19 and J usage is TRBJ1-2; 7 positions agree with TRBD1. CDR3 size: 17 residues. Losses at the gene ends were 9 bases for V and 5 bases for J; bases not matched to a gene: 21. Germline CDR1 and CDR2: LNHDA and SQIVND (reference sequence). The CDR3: CASQDLGGPGGRYGYTF. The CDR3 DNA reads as TGTGCCAGCCAGGATCTGGGCGGCCCAGGGGGAAGGTATGGCTACACCTTC.

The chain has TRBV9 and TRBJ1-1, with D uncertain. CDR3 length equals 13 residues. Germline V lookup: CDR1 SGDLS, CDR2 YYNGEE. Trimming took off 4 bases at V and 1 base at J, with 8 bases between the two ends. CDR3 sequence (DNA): TGTGCCAGCAGCCAAGGAGAGAACACTGAAGCTTTCTTT. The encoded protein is CASSQGENTEAFF.

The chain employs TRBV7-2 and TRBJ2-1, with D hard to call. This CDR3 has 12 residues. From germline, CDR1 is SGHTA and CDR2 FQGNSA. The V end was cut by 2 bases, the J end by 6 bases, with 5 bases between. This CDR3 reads CASSLYGNEQFF. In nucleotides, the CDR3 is TGTGCCAGCAGCTTATACGGCAATGAGCAGTTCTTC.

The CDR3 DNA reads TGTGCCAGCAGTGCTCAGGGACAGGGTGTTTACTTCGGCAATCAGCCCCAGCATTTT. As protein: CASSAQGQGVYFGNQPQHF. The V call is TRBV6-1, the J call TRBJ1-5, with 9 positions matching TRBD1. The V segment lost 4 bases and the J segment 2 bases; nucleotides outside the gene matches: 15. The CDR3 covers 19 residues. Germline V gene sequence: CDR1 MNHNS, CDR2 SASEGT.

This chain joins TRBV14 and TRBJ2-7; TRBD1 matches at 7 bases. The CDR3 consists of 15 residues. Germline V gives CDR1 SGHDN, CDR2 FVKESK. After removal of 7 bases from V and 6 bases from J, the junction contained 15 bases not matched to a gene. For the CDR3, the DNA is TGTGCCAGCAACAACCCCAGGGACAGTGGCCTCGAGCAGTACTTC. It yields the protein CASNNPRDSGLEQYF.

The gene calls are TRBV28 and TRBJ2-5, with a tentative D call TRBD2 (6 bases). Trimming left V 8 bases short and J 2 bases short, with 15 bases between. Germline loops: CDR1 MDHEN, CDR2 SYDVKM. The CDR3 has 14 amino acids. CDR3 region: CASGGLPLQETQYF. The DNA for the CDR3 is TGTGCCAGCGGCGGACTACCGCTACAAGAGACCCAGTACTTC.

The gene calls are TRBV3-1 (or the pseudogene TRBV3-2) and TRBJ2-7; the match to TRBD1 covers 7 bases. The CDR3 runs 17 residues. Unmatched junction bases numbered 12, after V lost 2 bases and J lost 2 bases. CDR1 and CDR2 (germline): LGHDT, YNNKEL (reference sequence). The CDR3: CASSQLTSGTVTYEQYF. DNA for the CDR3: TGTGCCAGCAGCCAACTCACTTCCGGGACAGTTACCTACGAGCAGTACTTC.

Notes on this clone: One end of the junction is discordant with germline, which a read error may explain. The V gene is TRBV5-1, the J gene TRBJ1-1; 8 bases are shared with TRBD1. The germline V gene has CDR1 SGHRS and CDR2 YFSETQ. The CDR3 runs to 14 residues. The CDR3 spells CASRDRQGNSEAFF. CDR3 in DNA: TGCGCCAGCAGAGATCGACAGGGGAACTCTGAAGCTTTCTTT.

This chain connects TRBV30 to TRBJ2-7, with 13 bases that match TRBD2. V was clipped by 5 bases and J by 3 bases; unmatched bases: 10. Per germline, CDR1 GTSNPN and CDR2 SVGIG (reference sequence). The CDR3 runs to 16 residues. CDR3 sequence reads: CAWRKLGLAGVYEQYF. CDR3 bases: TGTGCCTGGCGAAAGCTAGGACTAGCGGGGGTCTACGAGCAGTACTTC.

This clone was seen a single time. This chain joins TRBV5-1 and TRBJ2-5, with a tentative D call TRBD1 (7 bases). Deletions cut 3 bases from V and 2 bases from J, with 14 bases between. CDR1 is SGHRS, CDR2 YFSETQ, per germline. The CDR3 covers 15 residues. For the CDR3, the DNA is TGCGCCAGCAGCTCCCCCGCGGGACAGCAAGAGACCCAGTACTTC. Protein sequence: CASSSPAGQQETQYF. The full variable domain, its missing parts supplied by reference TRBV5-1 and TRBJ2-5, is KAGVTQTPRYLIKTRGQQVTLSCSPISGHRSVSWYQQTPGQGLQFLFEYFSETQRNKGNFPGRFSGRQFSNSRSEMNVSTLELGDSALYLCASSSPAGQQETQYFGPGTRLLVL.

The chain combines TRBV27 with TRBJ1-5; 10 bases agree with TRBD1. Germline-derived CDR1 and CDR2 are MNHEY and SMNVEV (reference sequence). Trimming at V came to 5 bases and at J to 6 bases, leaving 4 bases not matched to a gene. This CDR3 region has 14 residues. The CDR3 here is CASSTRTGGQPQHF. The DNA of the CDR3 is TGTGCCAGCAGTACACGGACAGGGGGTCAGCCCCAGCATTTT.